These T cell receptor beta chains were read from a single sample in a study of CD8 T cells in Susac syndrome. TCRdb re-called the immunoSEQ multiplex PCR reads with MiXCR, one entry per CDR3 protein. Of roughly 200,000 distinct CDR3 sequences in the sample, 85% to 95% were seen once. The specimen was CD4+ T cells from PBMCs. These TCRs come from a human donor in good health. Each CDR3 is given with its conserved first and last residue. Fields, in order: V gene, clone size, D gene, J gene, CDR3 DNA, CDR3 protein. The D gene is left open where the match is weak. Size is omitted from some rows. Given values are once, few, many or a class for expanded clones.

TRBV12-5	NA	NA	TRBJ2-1	TGTGCTAGTGGTTTGGAAAGCAGAATAGAGGGTGAGCAGTTCTTC	CASGLESRIEGEQFF
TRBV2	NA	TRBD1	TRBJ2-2	TGTGCCAGCAGGGATCGACAGGGAACGAACACCGGGGAGCTGTTTTTT	CASRDRQGTNTGELFF
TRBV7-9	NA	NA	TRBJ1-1	TGTGCCAGCAGCCTCAAGGGGTTTAAAGCTTTCTTT	CASSLKGFKAFF
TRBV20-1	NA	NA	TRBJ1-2	TGCAGTGCTAGTCGGGCAGGAGGGGGGGGCTACACCTTC	CSASRAGGGGYTF
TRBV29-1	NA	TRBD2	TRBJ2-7	TGCAGCGCCGAAAGAAGCGGGGGGAGAAGAGAGCAGTACTTC	CSAERSGGRREQYF
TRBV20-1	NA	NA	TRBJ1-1	TGCAGTGCTAGATTAGACAGGACGGGCACTGAAGCTTTCTTT	CSARLDRTGTEAFF
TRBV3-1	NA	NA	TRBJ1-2	TGTGCCAGCAGCCAAGTAATCGTAGGCTATGGCTACACCTTC	CASSQVIVGYGYTF
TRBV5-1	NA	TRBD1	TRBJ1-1	TGCGCCAGCAGCCGCCCCGGGACAGGGGGCTCCGAAGCTTTCTTT	CASSRPGTGGSEAFF
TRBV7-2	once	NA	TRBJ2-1	TGTGCCAGTTCCGGCGGTATCTCCTACAATGAGCAGTTCTTC	CASSGGISYNEQFF
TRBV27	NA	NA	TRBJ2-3	TGTGCCAGCAGAGTAGCCGCCAGGGCCCTCGGCACAGATACGCAGTATTTT	CASRVAARALGTDTQYF
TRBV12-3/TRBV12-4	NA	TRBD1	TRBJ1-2	TGTGCCATCAAAAGTCCGGGACAGACAGCCTACACCTTC	CAIKSPGQTAYTF
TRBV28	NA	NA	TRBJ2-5	TGTGCCAGCAGGGCCCCGGGGTACAAGACCCAGTACTTC	CASRAPGYKTQYF
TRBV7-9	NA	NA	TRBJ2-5	TGTGCCAGCAGCCATCGGGGTGGGGAAGAGACCCAGTACTTC	CASSHRGGEETQYF
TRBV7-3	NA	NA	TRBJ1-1	TGTGCCAGCAGCACAACCGGGGGGATGAACACTGAAGCTTTCTTT	CASSTTGGMNTEAFF
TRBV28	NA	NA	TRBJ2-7	TGTGCCAGCAGTTTATGGGGCAAGGGCAACGAGCAGTACTTC	CASSLWGKGNEQYF
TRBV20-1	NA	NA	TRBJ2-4	TGCAGTGCTAGAGATGGAGGGGTAGCCAAAAACATTCAGTACTTC	CSARDGGVAKNIQYF
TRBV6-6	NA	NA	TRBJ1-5	TGTGCCAGCAGTTATTCGGCCAATCAGCCCCAGCATTTT	CASSYSANQPQHF
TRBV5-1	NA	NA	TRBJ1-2	TGCGCCAGCAGTAGAACGGTTGATAACTATGGCTACACCTTC	CASSRTVDNYGYTF
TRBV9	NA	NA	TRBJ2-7	TGTGCCAGCAGCGTAGGTCCAGGGATCTACGAGCAGTACTTC	CASSVGPGIYEQYF
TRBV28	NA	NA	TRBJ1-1	TGTGCCGCGCGGGACACCCTCTTTAACACTGAAGCTTTCTTT	CAARDTLFNTEAFF
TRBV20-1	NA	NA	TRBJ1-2	TGCAGTGCACCCGACAGACTGGCGGGAGATGGCTACACCTTC	CSAPDRLAGDGYTF
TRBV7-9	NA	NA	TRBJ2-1	TGTGCCAGCAGCTTAGGGGAAGTCTACAATGAGCAGTTCTTC	CASSLGEVYNEQFF
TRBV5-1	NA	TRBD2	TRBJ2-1	TGCGCCAGCAGCTTGCGGGGGGGGGTTTCCTACAATGAGCAGTTCTTC	CASSLRGGVSYNEQFF
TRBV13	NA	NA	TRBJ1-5	TGTGCCAGCAGCTTAGGCGGGGGGTCGAGCAATCAGCCCCAGCATTTT	CASSLGGGSSNQPQHF
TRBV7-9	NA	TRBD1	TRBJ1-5	TGTGCCAGCAGCTTAGGGGGGACAGGGCCCCAGCATTTT	CASSLGGTGPQHF
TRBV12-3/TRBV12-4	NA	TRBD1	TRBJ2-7	TGTGCCAGCAGGGAGACAGGGGCCACCTACGAGCAGTACTTC	CASRETGATYEQYF
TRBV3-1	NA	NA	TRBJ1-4	TGTGCCAGCAGCCAAAAAGGCGTGGGTGAAAAACTGTTTTTT	CASSQKGVGEKLFF
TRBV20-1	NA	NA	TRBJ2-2	TGCAGTGCTCCGACATCCTCGAAGACCGGGGAGCTGTTTTTT	CSAPTSSKTGELFF
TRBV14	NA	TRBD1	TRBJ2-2	TGTGCCAGCAAACGGACAGGAGCAAACACCGGGGAGCTGTTTTTT	CASKRTGANTGELFF
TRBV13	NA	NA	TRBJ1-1	TGTGCCAGCAGCTTAATCGTCACTGAAGCTTTCTTT	CASSLIVTEAFF
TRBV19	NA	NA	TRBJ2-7	TGTGCCAGTAGCCCCCTTGGGCCCACCGTCAGGCAGTACTTC	CASSPLGPTVRQYF
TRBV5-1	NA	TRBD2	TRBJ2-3	TGCGCCAGCAGCCACCAGCGGGGGAGCACAGATACGCAGTATTTT	CASSHQRGSTDTQYF
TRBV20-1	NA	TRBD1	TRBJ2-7	TGCAGTGCTAGCGGACAGGGCACCGGCGAGCAGTACTTC	CSASGQGTGEQYF
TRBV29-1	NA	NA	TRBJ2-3	TGCAGCGTCGCTATCCACCCAGATACGCAGTATTTT	CSVAIHPDTQYF
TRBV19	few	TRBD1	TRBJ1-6	TGTGCCAGTAAGGGACAGGGTAATTCACCCCTCCACTTT	CASKGQGNSPLHF
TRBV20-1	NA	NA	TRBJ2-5	TGCAGTGCTCTACAGGGAGCGGGGTCTGAGACCCAGTACTTC	CSALQGAGSETQYF
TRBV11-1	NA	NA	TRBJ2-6	TGTGCCAGCAGCCCCCATAATCTCGGGGCCAACGTCCTGACTTTC	CASSPHNLGANVLTF
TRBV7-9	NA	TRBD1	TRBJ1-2	TGTGCCAGCAGCTTAACCCACGCTCGCGCAGACAGGGAAGAAGGCTACACCTTC	CASSLTHARADREEGYTF
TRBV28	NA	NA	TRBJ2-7	TGTGCCAGCAGGCGAGGCGGGGGCCCCTCCTACGAGCAGTACTTC	CASRRGGGPSYEQYF
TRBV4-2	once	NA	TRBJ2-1	TGTGCCAGCAGCCAAGACGGACCGCAGGTGGGGGGCGGTGAGCAGTTCTTC	CASSQDGPQVGGGEQFF
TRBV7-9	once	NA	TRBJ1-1	TGTGCCAGCAGCCTCCCGACCCTGAACACTGAAGCTTTCTTT	CASSLPTLNTEAFF